This T cell receptor (beta chain) was identified during a study of shared clonotypes between healthy human individuals. The repertoire was sequenced with immunoSEQ multiplex PCR; TCRdb's copy has only in-frame clones and lacks some. The sample yields about 2.1 million clones, roughly 93% seen once. As concerns this clone: What it binds is unknown.

Naive-designated CD8 cells lacked CD45RO, were positively enriched for CCR7, and omitted terminally differentiated effector memory CD45RA+ cells. Whole-study results and caveats: Generation probabilities were higher for clonotypes shared across all four sorted-subset donors than for unshared ones.

This CDR3 region has 16 residues. Germline assignment: CDR1 MNHEY and CDR2 SMNVEV (reference sequence). V shed 4 bases and J shed 2 bases, with 16 bases lying between them. V usage is TRBV27 and J usage is TRBJ2-3; D unclear. The receptor was isolated from a man younger than 30 in good health. Some clones in this sample may be carry-over from other donors' samples. Material for sequencing was naive CD8+ T cells from PBMCs. The CDR3 DNA sequence: TGTGCCAGCAGTTACTCGGCGGCTGGATTCACAGATACGCAGTATTTT. Its translation: CASSYSAAGFTDTQYF.